This paragraph covers one TCR beta chain sequence. Antigen unknown. The CDR3 is made up of 15 amino acids. Germline CDR1 and CDR2: SGHRS and YFSETQ. V was cut by 4 bases and J by 5 bases, with 17 bases left in between. The assay was immunoSEQ multiplex PCR, and TCRdb's table has in-frame clones only and misses some. The sample lists about 45,000 clones, about 76% occurring once. This sample was taken from a study of T cells in localized non-small cell lung cancer. Findings of the study overall: Clonality of T cells reached its maximum in uninvolved adjacent lung, surpassing tumor. Tumor samples were not multi-region, leaving intratumor heterogeneity unexcluded. Greater blood T cell density accompanied longer overall survival. Out of the top 100 tumor clones, a median about 57 were seen in adjacent lung.

The chain recombines TRBV5-1 with TRBJ2-3; a possible D gene is TRBD2 (6 bases). The source is a man aged 35-69 years with stage III lung adenocarcinoma. Sequenced material: peripheral blood mononuclear cells, taken before any cancer treatment. The CDR3 DNA is TGCGCCAGCAGCACCGGACTCTTGGGGGGAGATACGCAGTATTTT. The encoded protein is CASSTGLLGGDTQYF.